Detailed here is one TCR beta chain. Its target is unknown. These data originate in a study of follicular helper T cells after annual influenza vaccination. The CDR3 sequence is 16 residues long. Germline loops: CDR1 MNHEY, CDR2 SMNVEV (reference sequence). V was shortened by 5 bases and J by 0 bases, with 17 bases between the two germline ends. Time point: 2014-2015 season, 7 days after vaccination. Findings and limits, study-wide: Change in circulating plasmablasts correlated with ICOS+CD38+ cTfh clonality change. Day 7 ICOS+CD38+ clones later appeared mostly in ICOS-CD38- cTfh. Successive annual vaccinations recalled a recurrent oligoclonal ICOS+CD38+ cTfh response with influenza-specific clonotypes.

The repertoire was sequenced with immunoSEQ multiplex PCR; TCRdb's copy has only in-frame clones and lacks some. This table holds several thousand clones, approximately 80% found once. This TCR derives from an adult who received the influenza vaccine. Source: CXCR5+ CD38- circulating T follicular helper cells from blood, taken 7 days after influenza vaccination. This sample's subset: circulating Tfh, non-naive CD4+CXCR5+PD-1+ (ICOS+CD38+ or ICOS-CD38-). The V call is TRBV27, the J call TRBJ2-7; tentatively, D is TRBD1 or TRBD2 (5 bases each). In nucleotides, the CDR3 is TGTGCCAGCAGTCCCCAGGCGAAGGGGAGCTCCTACGAGCAGTACTTC. Translated: CASSPQAKGSSYEQYF.